Sequencing of this T cell receptor (beta chain) was carried out in a study of blood T cell repertoires in COVID-19. Study-level information: Samples of COVID-19 (acute and convalescent) were obtained from the United States, Italy and Spain.

The germline V and J ends were trimmed by 0 bases and 2 bases, with 11 bases remaining between them. The germline CDR1 and CDR2 sequences are SGDLS and YYNGEE. The CDR3 has 15 amino acids. Original handling: Reference gene primer amplification gave nucleated cell count estimates. Produced via immunoSEQ multiplex PCR; TCRdb's table is partial and in-frame only. The V and J calls and clone size come from that table; D and trimming were worked out from the DNA. The sample contains some 100,000 clones, 75% to 85% of which appear only once. The clonotype originates from a human donor in a cohort sampled during active COVID-19. The chain recombines TRBV9 with TRBJ1-2; D gene unclear. The sample taken for sequencing was peripheral blood. Here the CDR3 DNA reads TGTGCCAGCAGCGTAGGCAGATCTCCGAACTATGGCTACACCTTC. Amino acids: CASSVGRSPNYGYTF.